This TCR beta chain was identified during a study of CD8 T cells in ankylosing spondylitis. Overall study results and limits: Ankylosing spondylitis blood seemed to carry a telltale TCR beta motif made of roughly eight highly homologous variants. Clones linked to disease were reported to show significant enrichment in matched ankylosing spondylitis synovial fluid.

MiXCR, applied by TCRdb to the 5' RACE reads, yields one record per CDR3 protein. The sample yields around 540,000 distinct CDR3 sequences, 12% seen once. The table lists this clonotype with many counts. Its specificity is unknown. Trimming stripped 10 bases from V and 4 bases from J, with 13 bases between. Germline V lookup: CDR1 SNHLY, CDR2 FYNNEI. This CDR3 spans 12 amino acids. The sequenced sample consisted of blood, either unsorted or a sorted T cell fraction (not recorded which). This TCR was recovered from a male donor with ankylosing spondylitis. The chain is built from TRBV2 and TRBJ2-5; D unresolved. The CDR3 loop is CATKERRETQYF. The CDR3 region has the DNA TGTGCCACTAAGGAGCGTCGAGAGACCCAGTACTTC.